This TCR beta chain derives from a study of shared clonotypes between healthy human individuals. Study-level background: A few men and a couple of women, aged 18 to 49, were donors. Study-level results: The study found lower generation probabilities in non-shared clonotypes than in those shared by all four donors. Sharing across four donors was highest in naive CD4 (roughly 5%) and lowest in memory CD8 (0.4%).

This CDR3 has 14 residues. V lost 0 bases and J lost 2, with 7 bases in between. Germline V gene sequence: CDR1 SGHRS, CDR2 YFSETQ. This clone has just one count. Its antigen remains unidentified. The authors distributed each subset's genomic DNA evenly over several immunoSEQ plates. The repertoire was sequenced with immunoSEQ multiplex PCR; TCRdb's copy has only in-frame clones and lacks some. The sample consists of about 820,000 clones, around 92% of them appearing once. Naive CD8 cells lacked CD45RO, underwent positive selection for CCR7 and left out terminally differentiated effector memory CD45RA+ cells.

The TCR was taken from a man aged 25-40 years in good health. The chain uses TRBV5-1 and TRBJ2-3; no reliable D call. The sample consisted of naive CD8+ T cells sorted from blood. The CDR3 coding sequence is TGCGCCAGCAGCTTGGAAATTTTCACAGATACGCAGTATTTT. Translation gives CASSLEIFTDTQYF.